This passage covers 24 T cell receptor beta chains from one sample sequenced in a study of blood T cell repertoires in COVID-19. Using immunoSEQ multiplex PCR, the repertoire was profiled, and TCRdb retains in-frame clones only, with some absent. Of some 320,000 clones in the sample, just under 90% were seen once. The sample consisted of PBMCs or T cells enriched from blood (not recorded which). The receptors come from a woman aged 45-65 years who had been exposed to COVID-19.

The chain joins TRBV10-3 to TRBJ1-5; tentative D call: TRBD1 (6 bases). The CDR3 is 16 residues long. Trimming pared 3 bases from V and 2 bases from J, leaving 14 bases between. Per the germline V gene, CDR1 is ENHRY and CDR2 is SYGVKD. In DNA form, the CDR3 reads TGTGCCATCAGTGACGACACAGGGTTAGGCAATCAGCCCCAGCATTTT. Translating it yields CAISDDTGLGNQPQHF.

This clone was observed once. CDR3 in amino acids: CASSRELAGGPYEQYF. In DNA form, the CDR3 reads TGTGCCAGCAGCCGAGAACTAGCGGGGGGCCCCTACGAGCAGTACTTC. This sequence joins TRBV7-6 and TRBJ2-7, with 12 bases aligning to TRBD2. Germline loops: CDR1 SGHVS, CDR2 FNYEAQ. J gave up 2 bases and V 5 bases, and 7 bases lay outside the gene matches. The CDR3 is 16 residues long.

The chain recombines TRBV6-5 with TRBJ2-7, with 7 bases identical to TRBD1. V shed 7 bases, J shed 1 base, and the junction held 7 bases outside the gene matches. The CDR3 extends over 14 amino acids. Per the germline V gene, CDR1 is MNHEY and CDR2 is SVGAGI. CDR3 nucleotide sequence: TGTGCCAGCACTACGGACAGGAATTCCTACGAGCAGTACTTC. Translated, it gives CASTTDRNSYEQYF.

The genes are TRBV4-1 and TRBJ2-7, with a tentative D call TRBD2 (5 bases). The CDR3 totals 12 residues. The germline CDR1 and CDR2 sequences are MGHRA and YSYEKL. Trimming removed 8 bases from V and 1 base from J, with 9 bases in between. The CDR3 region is CASSEGSYEQYF. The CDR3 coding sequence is TGCGCCAGCTCCGAGGGATCCTACGAGCAGTACTTC.

The CDR3 is CASSLELGGTYEQYF. The DNA for the CDR3 is TGTGCCAGCAGCTTAGAACTGGGGGGGACCTACGAGCAGTACTTC. The chain has TRBV7-2 and TRBJ2-7, with 7 bases lining up with TRBD2. Trimming cost V 1 base and J 2 bases; bases outside gene matches: 5. The V gene's germline CDR1 is SGHTA and CDR2 FQGNSA. This CDR3 comprises 15 residues.

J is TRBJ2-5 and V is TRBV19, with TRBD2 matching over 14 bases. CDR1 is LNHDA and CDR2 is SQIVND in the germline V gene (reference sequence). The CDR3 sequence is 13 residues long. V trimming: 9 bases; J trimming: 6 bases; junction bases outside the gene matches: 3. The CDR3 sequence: CASRTSGGQTQYF. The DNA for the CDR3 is TGTGCCAGCCGGACTAGCGGGGGGCAGACCCAGTACTTC.

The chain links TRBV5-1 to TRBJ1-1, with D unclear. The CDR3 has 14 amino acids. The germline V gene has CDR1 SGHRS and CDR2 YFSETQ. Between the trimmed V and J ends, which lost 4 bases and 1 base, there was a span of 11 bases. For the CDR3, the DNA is TGCGCCAGCAGCCGGCTCCCGGGGAACACTGAAGCTTTCTTT. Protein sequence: CASSRLPGNTEAFF.

CDR3 sequence: CASSVRLALEQYF. CDR3 nucleotide sequence: TGTGCCAGCAGTGTACGACTAGCGCTCGAGCAGTACTTC. The rearrangement links TRBV12-3 or TRBV12-4 to TRBJ2-7, with TRBD2 identical over 8 bases. The CDR3 is made up of 13 amino acids. V was clipped by 5 bases and J by 6 bases; unmatched bases: 6.

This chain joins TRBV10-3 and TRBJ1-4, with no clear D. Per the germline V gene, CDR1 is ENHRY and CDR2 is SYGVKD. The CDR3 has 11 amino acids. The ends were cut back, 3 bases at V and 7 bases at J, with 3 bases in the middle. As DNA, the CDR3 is TGTGCCATCAGTGACGGTGAAAAACTGTTTTTT. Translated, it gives CAISDGEKLFF.

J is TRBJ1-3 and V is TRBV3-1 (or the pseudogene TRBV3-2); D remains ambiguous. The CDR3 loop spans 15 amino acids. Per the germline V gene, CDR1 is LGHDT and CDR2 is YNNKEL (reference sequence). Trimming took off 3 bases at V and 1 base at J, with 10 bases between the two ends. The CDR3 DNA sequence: TGTGCCAGCAGCCAGGCGGGCTATTCTGGAAACACCATATATTTT. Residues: CASSQAGYSGNTIYF.

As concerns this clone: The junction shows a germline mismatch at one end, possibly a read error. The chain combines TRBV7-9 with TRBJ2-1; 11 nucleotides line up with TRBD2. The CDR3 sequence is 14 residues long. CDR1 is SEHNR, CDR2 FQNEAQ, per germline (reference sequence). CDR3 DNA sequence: TGTGCCAGCAGTTTAGCGGGGGGGTTGGATGAGCAGTTCTTC. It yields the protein CASSLAGGLDEQFF.

DNA of the CDR3: TGTGCCAGCAGCCGGGACAGGGGCGATGGCTACACCTTC. Its translation is CASSRDRGDGYTF. The chain couples TRBV5-6 to TRBJ1-2; 10 positions match TRBD1. Germline values: CDR1 SGHDT, CDR2 YYEEEE. This CDR3 region has 13 residues. V dropped 4 bases and J dropped 6; count of bases not matched to a gene: 3.

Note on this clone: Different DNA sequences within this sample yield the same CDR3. Written as DNA, the CDR3 is TGTGCCAGCTCACCGGGACAGGGAAATTCACCCCTCCACTTT. Translating it yields CASSPGQGNSPLHF. The chain is built from TRBV18 and TRBJ1-6, with 9 bases aligning to TRBD1. This CDR3 is 14 amino acids long. Losses at the gene ends were 3 bases for V and 7 bases for J; bases not matched to a gene: 1. The germline gives CDR1 KGHSH, CDR2 LQKENI. Full variable domain (missing parts from reference TRBV18 and TRBJ1-6): NAGVMQNPRHLVRRRGQEARLRCSPMKGHSHVYWYRQLPEEGLKFMVYLQKENIIDESGMPKERFSAEFPKEGPSILRIQQVVRGDSAAYFCASSPGQGNSPLHFGNGTRLTVT.

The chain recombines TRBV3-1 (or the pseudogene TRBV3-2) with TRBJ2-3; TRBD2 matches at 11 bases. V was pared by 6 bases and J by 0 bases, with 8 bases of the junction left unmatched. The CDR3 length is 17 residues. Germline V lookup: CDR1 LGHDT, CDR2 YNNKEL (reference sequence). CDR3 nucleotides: TGTGCCAGCAGTCCGTATACTAGCGGGGGTAGCACAGATACGCAGTATTTT. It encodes CASSPYTSGGSTDTQYF.

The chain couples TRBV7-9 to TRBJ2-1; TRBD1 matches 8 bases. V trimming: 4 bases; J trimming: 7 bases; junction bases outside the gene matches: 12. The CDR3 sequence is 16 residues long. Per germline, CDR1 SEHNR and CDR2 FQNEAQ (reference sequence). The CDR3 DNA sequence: TGTGCCAGCAGCTCCCCGGGGGACAGGAAGGATAATGAGCAGTTCTTC. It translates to CASSSPGDRKDNEQFF.

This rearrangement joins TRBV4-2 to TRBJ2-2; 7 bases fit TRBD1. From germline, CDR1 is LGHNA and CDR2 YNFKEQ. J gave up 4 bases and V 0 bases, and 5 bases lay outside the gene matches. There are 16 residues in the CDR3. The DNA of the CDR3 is TGTGCCAGCAGCCAAGACACAGGGGTATTCACCGGGGAGCTGTTTTTT. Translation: CASSQDTGVFTGELFF.

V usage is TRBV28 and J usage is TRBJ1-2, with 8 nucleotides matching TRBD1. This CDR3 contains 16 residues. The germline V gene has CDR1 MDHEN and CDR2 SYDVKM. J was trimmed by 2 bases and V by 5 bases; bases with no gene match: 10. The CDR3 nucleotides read TGTGCCAGCAGTCCAACGGACAGGGAGGAAAACTATGGCTACACCTTC. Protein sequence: CASSPTDREENYGYTF.

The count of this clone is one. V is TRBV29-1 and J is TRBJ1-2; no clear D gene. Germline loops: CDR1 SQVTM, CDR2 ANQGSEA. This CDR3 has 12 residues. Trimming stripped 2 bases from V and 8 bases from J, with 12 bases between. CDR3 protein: CSVEPGFWGYTF. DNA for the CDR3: TGCAGCGTTGAACCGGGGTTTTGGGGCTACACCTTC.

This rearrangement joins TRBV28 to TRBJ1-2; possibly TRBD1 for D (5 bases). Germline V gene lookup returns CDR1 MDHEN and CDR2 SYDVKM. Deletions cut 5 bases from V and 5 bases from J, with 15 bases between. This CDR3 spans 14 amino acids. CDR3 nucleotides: TGTGCCAGCAGTCTTCGGGCAGGGCAATATGGCTACACCTTC. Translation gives CASSLRAGQYGYTF.

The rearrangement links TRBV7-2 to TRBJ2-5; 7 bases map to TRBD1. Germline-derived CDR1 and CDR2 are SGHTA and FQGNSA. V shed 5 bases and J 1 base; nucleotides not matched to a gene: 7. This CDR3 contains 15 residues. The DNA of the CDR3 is TGTGCCAGCAGCCTCCTGACAGGGCCCCAAGAGACCCAGTACTTC. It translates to CASSLLTGPQETQYF.

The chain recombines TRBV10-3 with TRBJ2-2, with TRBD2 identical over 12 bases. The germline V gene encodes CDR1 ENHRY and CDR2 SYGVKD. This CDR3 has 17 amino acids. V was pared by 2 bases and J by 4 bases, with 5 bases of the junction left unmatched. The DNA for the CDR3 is TGTGCCATCAGTGAGCTAGCGGGGGGGCCTGCCACCGGGGAGCTGTTTTTT. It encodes CAISELAGGPATGELFF.

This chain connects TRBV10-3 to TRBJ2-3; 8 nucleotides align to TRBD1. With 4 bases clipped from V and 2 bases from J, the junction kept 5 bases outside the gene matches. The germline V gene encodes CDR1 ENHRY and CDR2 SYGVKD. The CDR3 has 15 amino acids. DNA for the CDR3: TGTGCCATCAGTGGGGGACAGGCGATCACAGATACGCAGTATTTT. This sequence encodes CAISGGQAITDTQYF.

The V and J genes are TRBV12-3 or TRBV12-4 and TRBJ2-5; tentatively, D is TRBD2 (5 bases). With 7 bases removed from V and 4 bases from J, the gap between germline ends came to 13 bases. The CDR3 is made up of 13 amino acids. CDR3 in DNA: TGTGCCAGCACCTTGACTACGAGAGAGACCCAGTACTTC. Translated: CASTLTTRETQYF.

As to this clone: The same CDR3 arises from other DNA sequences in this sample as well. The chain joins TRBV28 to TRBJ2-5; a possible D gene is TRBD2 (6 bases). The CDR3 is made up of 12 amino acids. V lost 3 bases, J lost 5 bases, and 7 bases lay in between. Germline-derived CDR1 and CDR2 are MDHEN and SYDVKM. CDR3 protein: CASSFGGETQYF. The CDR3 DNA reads TGTGCCAGCAGTTTTGGGGGGGAGACCCAGTACTTC.